This T cell receptor (beta chain) originates from a study of blood T cell repertoires in COVID-19. Germline CDR1 reads SGDLS; CDR2 reads YYNGEE. Germline trimming cut 4 bases from V and 2 bases from J; bases unmatched to any gene: 6. There are 16 residues in the CDR3. Profiling relied on immunoSEQ multiplex PCR, and the TCRdb table lists in-frame clones only, not all of them. Of more than 300,000 clones listed, about 89% are singletons. This chain joins TRBV9 and TRBJ2-3; 11 positions agree with TRBD2. The sequenced material came from peripheral blood. The receptor was derived from a woman between 50 and 59 years old with COVID-19, enrolled during active disease. CDR3 sequence: CASSRSGRASTDTQYF. CDR3 nucleotide sequence: TGTGCCAGCAGCCGTAGCGGGAGGGCCTCCACAGATACGCAGTATTTT.